The rows below give T cell receptor beta chains drawn from one sample of a study of blood T cell repertoires in COVID-19. TCRdb keeps only in-frame clones here, not all; method: immunoSEQ multiplex PCR. The repertoire holds some 70,000 clones, with about 92% as singletons. The sequenced sample was peripheral blood. The receptors stem from a man aged 50 to 59 with COVID-19, enrolled during active disease. Each CDR3 is given with its conserved first and last residue.

>TRBV6-5
CASGDSRPSGNTIYF
>TRBV18
CASSSRTASNQPQHF
>TRBV7-2
CASSLGRDRGHEQYF
>TRBV5-4
CASSPRDRASDTQYF
>TRBV18
CASSQTDREGFF
>TRBV5-1
CASSEGLSYEQYF
>TRBV5-1
CASSPQGATNTEAFF
>TRBV19
CASSNTHGGGAARYNEQFF
>TRBV7-2
CASSLRGPVNQPQHF
>TRBV3-1/TRBV3-2
CASSQRQGNEKLFF
>TRBV6-2/TRBV6-3
CASSYGGSGSGTDTQYF
>TRBV2
CASREDTAEQYF
>TRBV6-5
CASSYSAGDRANEQFF
>TRBV28
CASSSSTGFNQPQHF
>TRBV6-2/TRBV6-3
CASSGLAGGLNGELFF
>TRBV28
CASSPTDRDRVYEQYF
>TRBV5-6
CASSLGLAANTGELFF
>TRBV9
CASSSGLAGERNEQFF
>TRBV30
CAWRGATEAFF
>TRBV10-3
CAISELASQETQYF
>TRBV5-4
CASSLATGGVEKLFF
>TRBV28
CASSTPREGQNHEQYF
>TRBV7-9
CASSLDSGRHGKPYEQYF
>TRBV28
CASSLLGPGTSGRMQYF